One sample yielded the 20 T cell receptor beta chains listed below, sequenced in a study of T cell repertoires in cytomegalovirus infection. TCRdb re-called the reads through MiXCR, storing one row per CDR3 protein. There are 680,000 or so distinct CDR3 sequences in the sample; under 40% occur only once, and more than 2.5% lies in the top ten. The sequencing sample was made of PBMCs. The receptors stem from a human donor in good health (CMV status not recorded). Some clones in this sample may be carry-over from other donors' samples.

The chain combines TRBV7-2 with TRBJ2-7; no firm D call. The V end was cut by 5 bases, the J end by 7 bases, with 18 bases between. The CDR3 loop spans 14 amino acids. From germline, CDR1 is SGHTA and CDR2 FQGNSA. In DNA form, the CDR3 reads TGTGCCAGCAGCCCCGCGTTTTTGGTGGAGGAGCAGTACTTC. Translating gives CASSPAFLVEEQYF.

This clonotype was observed a few times. Here the CDR3 reads CASSRPDSYSNQPQHF. CDR3 in DNA: TGCGCCAGCAGCCGCCCGGACAGCTATAGCAATCAGCCCCAGCATTTT. This chain connects TRBV5-1 to TRBJ1-5; a weak D match, TRBD1 (6 bases). The ends were cut back, 4 bases at V and 0 bases at J, with 14 bases in the middle. CDR3 length: 16 residues. Per the germline V gene, CDR1 is SGHRS and CDR2 is YFSETQ.

In this sample, this clonotype turned up many times. The chain couples TRBV19 to TRBJ2-1; 10 positions agree with TRBD2. Germline CDR1 is LNHDA and CDR2 is SQIVND (reference sequence). The V gene end was trimmed by 3 bases and the J gene end by 4 bases; junction bases not matched to a gene: 3. The CDR3 extends over 15 amino acids. The CDR3 DNA reads as TGTGCCAGTAGTATCGGAGCGGGAGGGTACAATGAGCAGTTCTTC. As protein: CASSIGAGGYNEQFF. The whole variable domain, remainder taken from reference TRBV19 and TRBJ2-1, is DGGITQSPKYLFRKEGQNVTLSCEQNLNHDAMYWYRQDPGQGLRLIYYSQIVNDFQKGDIAEGYSVSREKKESFPLTVTSAQKNPTAFYLCASSIGAGGYNEQFFGPGTRLTVL.

Worth noting for this clonotype: Since a much larger clone is just one base distant, this may be a read error. This chain uses TRBV27 with TRBJ2-1; D uncertain. Trimming took 10 bases from V and 0 from J, leaving 13 bases between them. Germline V gives CDR1 MNHEY, CDR2 SMNVEV (reference sequence). The CDR3 has 14 amino acids. CDR3 protein: CAIADRLSYNEQFF. CDR3 bases: TGTGCCATAGCCGACCGTCTCTCCTACAATGAGCAGTTCTTC.

Regarding this clonotype: Sequence at one end of the junction differs from germline and may be a read error. The chain links TRBV28 to TRBJ2-7, with D perhaps TRBD2 (5 bases). Germline V gene lookup returns CDR1 MDHEN and CDR2 SYDVKM. The CDR3 is 13 amino acids. CDR3 DNA sequence: TGTTCCAGCAGTTTACTAGTTTTCTACGAGCAGTACTTC. This translates into CSSSLLVFYEQYF.

This clonotype came up a few times. The chain has TRBV4-2 and TRBJ2-3, with TRBD2 identical over 10 bases. In germline, CDR1 is LGHNA, CDR2 YNFKEQ. Trimming cost V 0 bases and J 4 bases; bases outside gene matches: 7. CDR3 length: 17 residues. The chain's CDR3 is CASSQEPSGSSADTQYF. CDR3 nucleotides: TGTGCCAGCAGCCAAGAACCTAGCGGGAGTTCCGCAGATACGCAGTATTTT.

The chain joins TRBV20-1 to TRBJ1-6; 10 bases map to TRBD1. V was pared by 8 bases and J by 9 bases, with 10 bases of the junction left unmatched. In germline, CDR1 is DFQATT, CDR2 SNEGSKA (reference sequence). The CDR3 spans 14 residues. CDR3 protein: CSSIRQGAGSPLHF. The CDR3 DNA reads TGCAGTTCAATACGACAGGGGGCTGGTTCACCCCTCCACTTT.

With respect to this clonotype: This may be a read error, as it is one base from a much larger clone. This chain connects TRBV7-8 to TRBJ2-5; 7 bases map to TRBD1. The trim removed 5 bases at V and 0 bases at J, leaving 12 bases unmatched. The CDR3 length is 17 residues. CDR1 and CDR2 from the germline V gene are SGHVS and FQNEAQ. CDR3: CASSGRKGAFNQETQYF. The CDR3 coding sequence is TGTGCCAGCAGCGGACGTAAGGGGGCGTTCAACCAAGAGACCCAGTACTTC.

The chain has TRBV6-1 and TRBJ1-6, with D perhaps TRBD1 (6 bases). The CDR3 consists of 13 residues. The V end was cut by 7 bases, the J end by 7 bases, with 11 bases between. In germline, CDR1 is MNHNS, CDR2 SASEGT. CDR3: CASIGQKNSPLHF. CDR3 sequence (DNA): TGTGCCAGCATCGGACAGAAGAATTCACCCCTCCACTTT.

Details on this clonotype: A much larger clone is a single base away; this may be a read error. The chain uses TRBV9 and TRBJ1-1, with D perhaps matching TRBD1 (5 bases). CDR3 length equals 14 residues. CDR1 is SGDLS and CDR2 is YYNGEE in the germline V gene. The V and J ends lost 0 bases and 0 bases respectively, with 6 bases between them. The CDR3 DNA reads as TGTGCCAGCAGCGTAGGACAGATGAACACTGAAGCTTTCTTT. Translating gives CASSVGQMNTEAFF. Looking up the rest from reference TRBV9 and TRBJ1-1 gives the full variable domain: DSGVTQTPKHLITATGQRVTLRCSPRSGDLSVYWYQQSLDQGLQFLIQYYNGEERAKGNILERFSAQQFPDLHSELNLSSLELGDSALYFCASSVGQMNTEAFFGQGTRLTVV.

Ten or more counts support this clonotype. The CDR3 DNA sequence: TGTGCCAGCAGCCTCGGGACAGCGAATTCACCCCTCCACTTT. This gives the protein CASSLGTANSPLHF. The rearrangement uses TRBV7-2 and TRBJ1-6, with TRBD1 matching over 7 bases. The V segment lost 5 bases and the J segment 7 bases; nucleotides outside the gene matches: 5. The V gene's germline CDR1 is SGHTA and CDR2 FQGNSA. This CDR3 region has 14 residues.

V and J are TRBV7-9 and TRBJ1-3; D is possibly TRBD1 (5 bases). Trimming took 10 bases from V and 2 from J, leaving 21 bases between them. In germline, CDR1 is SEHNR, CDR2 FQNEAQ (reference sequence). This CDR3 is 16 amino acids long. In DNA form, the CDR3 reads TGTGCCATCGAGGCAGGGCGGTCAATCCCTGGAAACACCATATATTTT. Amino acid sequence: CAIEAGRSIPGNTIYF.

The chain uses TRBV28 and TRBJ1-1, with a tentative D call TRBD1 (5 bases). The CDR3 totals 13 residues. Germline V lookup: CDR1 MDHEN, CDR2 SYDVKM. The V gene lost 8 bases and the J gene lost 5 bases, with 15 bases spanning the gap. The CDR3 nucleotides are TGTGCCAGCCGTCGGGGGGAACGAACTGAAGCTTTCTTT. Its protein is CASRRGERTEAFF.

This clonotype was seen ten or more times. The chain has TRBV7-8 and TRBJ1-4, with D perhaps matching TRBD1 (6 bases). Germline V gene sequence: CDR1 SGHVS, CDR2 FQNEAQ. There are 17 residues in the CDR3. The V end lost 1 base, the J end lost 3 bases, and 15 bases lay between the germline ends. The CDR3 loop is CASSLDPYRASNEKLFF. CDR3 bases: TGTGCCAGCAGCTTAGATCCCTACAGGGCCTCTAATGAAAAACTGTTTTTT.

This clonotype was seen a handful of times. This chain links TRBV28 with TRBJ2-7; 10 bases agree with TRBD2. V dropped 5 bases and J dropped 2; count of bases not matched to a gene: 6. The CDR3 is 15 amino acids. The germline CDR1 and CDR2 sequences are MDHEN and SYDVKM. CDR3: CASSDSGRGTYEQYF. CDR3 DNA: TGTGCCAGCAGTGACAGCGGGAGGGGGACCTACGAGCAGTACTTC.

The J gene is TRBJ2-7, the V gene TRBV7-2, with 9 positions matching TRBD2. Germline trimming cut 5 bases from V and 4 bases from J; bases unmatched to any gene: 15. This CDR3 has 17 residues. Germline V gene lookup returns CDR1 SGHTA and CDR2 FQGNSA. Here the CDR3 reads CASSPYAGAGGQYEQYF. Written as DNA, the CDR3 is TGTGCCAGCAGCCCGTACGCAGGAGCGGGGGGACAATACGAGCAGTACTTC.

V is TRBV4-1 and J is TRBJ2-7; TRBD1 aligns across 8 bases. This CDR3 contains 14 residues. V trimming: 6 bases; J trimming: 6 bases; junction bases outside the gene matches: 10. CDR1 is MGHRA and CDR2 is YSYEKL in the germline V gene. The CDR3 loop is CASSQGAHVAEQYF. DNA for the CDR3: TGCGCCAGCAGTCAGGGGGCGCACGTCGCCGAGCAGTACTTC.

The chain uses TRBV23-1 and TRBJ1-5; D perhaps matches TRBD1 (5 bases). Being an ORF, TRBV23-1 has a function that is uncertain. The V end was cut by 1 base, the J end by 2 bases, with 21 bases between. The CDR3 sequence is 19 residues long. The CDR3 here is CASSQCDQGVQLGNQPQHF. The CDR3 DNA sequence: TGCGCCAGCAGTCAATGCGACCAGGGCGTCCAATTGGGCAATCAGCCCCAGCATTTT.

The V call is TRBV20-1, the J call TRBJ1-1, with D possibly TRBD1 on 5 matching bases. The CDR3 spans 13 residues. V was cut by 2 bases and J by 2 bases, with 9 bases left in between. Germline V gene lookup returns CDR1 DFQATT and CDR2 SNEGSKA (reference sequence). The CDR3 nucleotides are TGCAGTGCTAGATCGCAGGGTAACACTGAAGCTTTCTTT. Its translation is CSARSQGNTEAFF.

V is TRBV27 and J is TRBJ2-4; 12 nucleotides match TRBD2. The germline CDR1 and CDR2 sequences are MNHEY and SMNVEV (reference sequence). V trimming: 7 bases; J trimming: 6 bases; junction bases outside the gene matches: 10. This CDR3 spans 16 amino acids. This CDR3 is CASIVPSGREGNIQYF. CDR3 in DNA: TGTGCCAGCATCGTCCCTAGCGGGAGGGAGGGAAACATTCAGTACTTC.